These 15 T cell receptor beta chains share one sample of origin, sequenced in a study of cytomegalovirus exposure and HLA in healthy donors (TCRdb year 2017). The library was produced with the immunoSEQ multiplex PCR assay. For the multiplex PCR, a mixture combining 60 forward primers for TCR Vbeta segments and 13 reverse primers for TCR Jbeta segments was used. TCRdb carries this immuneACCESS record with in-frame sequences only. Its versions omit some clonotypes, under half of them owing to an unresolved V gene in the studies checked, with the rest unexplained. The sample's clone listing holds around 100,000 clones. The ten biggest clones cover around 3.4% of the sample. Sequencing was performed on PBMCs. The receptors stem from a woman aged 30 to 39 in good health and CMV-seronegative.

The chain employs TRBV5-1 and TRBJ1-1; maybe TRBD1 (6 bases). The CDR3 loop spans 16 amino acids. The germline V gene encodes CDR1 SGHRS and CDR2 YFSETQ. Trimming took off 0 bases at V and 3 bases at J, with 15 bases between the two ends. CDR3 region: CASSLDGGHGDTEAFF. CDR3 DNA: TGCGCCAGCAGCTTGGACGGGGGGCATGGCGACACTGAAGCTTTCTTT.

The chain has TRBV7-8 and TRBJ1-3; D possibly corresponds to TRBD1 (5 bases). Trimming took 1 base from V and 4 from J, leaving 11 bases between them. This CDR3 has 15 amino acids. Germline CDR1 and CDR2: SGHVS and FQNEAQ. CDR3 sequence: CASSLEGVRGNTIYF. The CDR3 DNA reads TGTGCCAGCAGCTTAGAAGGGGTGAGAGGAAACACCATATATTTT.

The chain couples TRBV29-1 to TRBJ2-3; 9 bases align to TRBD2. The CDR3 is 15 residues long. Looked up from germline, CDR1 is SQVTM and CDR2 is ANQGSEA. V shed 0 bases, J shed 7 bases, and the junction held 8 bases outside the gene matches. Here the CDR3 reads CSVEDPRGGPNTQYF. CDR3 coding DNA: TGCAGCGTTGAAGATCCGCGGGGGGGGCCGAATACGCAGTATTTT.

Remarks on this clone: A junction end diverges from the germline sequence, so it may reflect a read error. The V gene is TRBV20-1, the J gene TRBJ2-7; D is ambiguous. This CDR3 region has 9 residues. Germline CDR1 reads DFQATT; CDR2 reads SNEGSKA (reference sequence). The CDR3 region is CSAESTLPF. The CDR3 coding sequence is TGCAGTGCCGAATCCACCCTACCATTC.

The genes are TRBV7-2 and TRBJ2-1; 11 bases map to TRBD2. The trim removed 2 bases at V and 9 bases at J, leaving 6 bases unmatched. The CDR3 is 15 amino acids. Germline V lookup: CDR1 SGHTA, CDR2 FQGNSA. The CDR3: CASSLFSGGAAEQFF. CDR3 nucleotides: TGTGCCAGCAGCTTATTTAGCGGGGGGGCCGCTGAGCAGTTCTTC.

This chain joins TRBV7-9 and TRBJ1-5, with D perhaps TRBD1 (5 bases). With 1 base removed from V and 0 bases from J, the gap between germline ends came to 10 bases. This CDR3 has 16 residues. Germline V gene data show CDR1 as SEHNR and CDR2 as FQNEAQ (reference sequence). The DNA of the CDR3 is TGTGCCAGCAGCTTAGGACAGATTGATAGCAATCAGCCCCAGCATTTT. Its translation is CASSLGQIDSNQPQHF. Filled out from reference TRBV7-9 and TRBJ1-5, the complete variable domain reads DTGVSQNPRHKITKRGQNVTFRCDPISEHNRLYWYRQTLGQGPEFLTYFQNEAQLEKSRLLSDRFSAERPKGSFSTLEIQRTEQGDSAMYLCASSLGQIDSNQPQHFGDGTRLSIL.

The rearrangement uses TRBV13 and TRBJ1-3; no firm D call. The germline V and J ends were trimmed by 4 bases and 0 bases, with 10 bases remaining between them. CDR3 length equals 15 residues. Germline values: CDR1 PRHDT, CDR2 FYEKMQ (reference sequence). The CDR3 reads CASSSRHRSGNTIYF. The CDR3 DNA sequence: TGTGCCAGCAGCTCCCGACACCGCTCTGGAAACACCATATATTTT.

V usage is TRBV27 and J usage is TRBJ2-7, with D tentatively TRBD2 (5 bases). The CDR3 is 15 amino acids. Trimming shortened V by 5 bases and J by 3 bases, and 17 bases separated the two germline ends. Germline loops: CDR1 MNHEY, CDR2 SMNVEV (reference sequence). This CDR3 reads CASSIFSDTYYEQYF. CDR3 nucleotide sequence: TGTGCCAGCAGTATCTTTAGCGATACCTACTACGAGCAGTACTTC.

V gene TRBV5-1 combines with J gene TRBJ2-3; perhaps TRBD2 as D (7 bases). Germline V gene lookup returns CDR1 SGHRS and CDR2 YFSETQ. This CDR3 is built from 17 residues. Trimming shortened V by 3 bases and J by 0 bases, and 17 bases separated the two germline ends. CDR3: CASSWPIGGGSTDTQYF. For the CDR3, the DNA is TGCGCCAGCAGCTGGCCCATAGGGGGGGGAAGCACAGATACGCAGTATTTT.

About this clone: This same CDR3 is encoded by further DNA sequences in the sample. The chain is built from TRBV6-5 and TRBJ1-1, with D unresolved. This CDR3 is built from 15 residues. Germline V gene sequence: CDR1 MNHEY, CDR2 SVGAGI. Trimming left V 0 bases short and J 1 base short, with 9 bases between. The CDR3 sequence is CASSYSGGRNTEAFF. As DNA, the CDR3 is TGTGCCAGCAGTTACTCGGGAGGTAGGAACACTGAAGCTTTCTTT.

The chain joins TRBV6-4 to TRBJ1-1, with 9 positions matching TRBD1. The J segment lost 10 bases and the V segment lost 0 bases, leaving 12 bases of the junction unmatched. CDR3 size: 16 residues. Germline V gene data show CDR1 as MRHNA and CDR2 as SNTAGT. This CDR3 reads CASSDSGQGTIRGAFF. The CDR3, as DNA: TGTGCCAGCAGTGACTCTGGACAGGGGACGATTCGTGGAGCTTTCTTT.

CDR3 nucleotide sequence: TGTGCCAGCAACCCCCAGGGGGCGCCACACTACGAGCAGTACTTC. Amino acid sequence: CASNPQGAPHYEQYF. V and J are TRBV27 and TRBJ2-7; 8 bases fit TRBD1. The V and J ends lost 7 bases and 3 bases, in that order; junction bases with no gene match: 11. Germline V gene lookup returns CDR1 MNHEY and CDR2 SMNVEV (reference sequence). CDR3 size: 15 residues.

J is TRBJ1-1 and V is TRBV30, with D uncertain. The CDR3 loop spans 15 amino acids. Germline assignment: CDR1 GTSNPN and CDR2 SVGIG (reference sequence). Trimming took off 2 bases at V and 1 base at J, with 14 bases between the two ends. The CDR3 reads CAWSYTQSGNTEAFF. CDR3 in DNA: TGTGCCTGGAGTTACACTCAATCGGGGAACACTGAAGCTTTCTTT.

CDR3 nucleotides: TGTGCCAGCAGCGTAGACACAGTGAATCAGCCCCAGCATTTT. Residues: CASSVDTVNQPQHF. The chain couples TRBV9 to TRBJ1-5; D gene ambiguous. Per germline, CDR1 SGDLS and CDR2 YYNGEE. The V end lost 0 bases, the J end lost 4 bases, and 8 bases lay between the germline ends. The CDR3 is 14 residues long.

This sequence joins TRBV29-1 and TRBJ2-2; 8 bases match TRBD2. Germline CDR1 SQVTM, CDR2 ANQGSEA. CDR3 length: 14 residues. V was clipped by 8 bases and J by 2 bases; unmatched bases: 7. The CDR3 spells CSMGAGGNTGELFF. The DNA for the CDR3 is TGCAGCATGGGGGCGGGGGGAAACACCGGGGAGCTGTTTTTT.